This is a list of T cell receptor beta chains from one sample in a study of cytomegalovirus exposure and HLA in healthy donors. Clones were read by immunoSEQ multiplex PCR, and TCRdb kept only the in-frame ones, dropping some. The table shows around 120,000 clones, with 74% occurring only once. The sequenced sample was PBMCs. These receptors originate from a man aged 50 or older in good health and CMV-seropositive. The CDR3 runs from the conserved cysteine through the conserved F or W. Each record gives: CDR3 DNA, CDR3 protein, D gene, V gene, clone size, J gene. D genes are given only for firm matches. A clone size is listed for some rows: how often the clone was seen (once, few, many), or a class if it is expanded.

DNA: TGTGCCAGCAGTGAAGGGACACGGTTGAACACTGAAGCTTTCTTT
CDR3: CASSEGTRLNTEAFF
D: .
V: TRBV2
size: few
J: TRBJ1-1

DNA: TGTGCCAGCAGCTTAGCATCCCTATCGGGTGGGGCCAACGTCCTGACTTTC
CDR3: CASSLASLSGGANVLTF
D: .
V: TRBV7-2
size: .
J: TRBJ2-6

DNA: TGTGCCAGTAGCCGATCGTCCGGGACAGGGGTCACAGATACGCAGTATTTT
CDR3: CASSRSSGTGVTDTQYF
D: TRBD1
V: TRBV19
size: .
J: TRBJ2-3

DNA: TGTGCCAGCAGTTACGAACTGACAGGATCTAATGAAAAACTGTTTTTT
CDR3: CASSYELTGSNEKLFF
D: .
V: TRBV6-5
size: .
J: TRBJ1-4

DNA: TGTGCTAGTGGTTTCCCTGGGACTAGCGGGGCCGCAGAACCCCAAGAGACCCAGTACTTC
CDR3: CASGFPGTSGAAEPQETQYF
D: TRBD2
V: TRBV12-5
size: .
J: TRBJ2-5

DNA: TGTGCCAGCAGCTTAGAAATCGGGACTTTCTTT
CDR3: CASSLEIGTFF
D: .
V: TRBV7-9
size: .
J: TRBJ1-1

DNA: TGTGCCATCAGTGAGTCGGAGGGGGGGCCAGATACGCAGTATTTT
CDR3: CAISESEGGPDTQYF
D: .
V: TRBV10-3
size: .
J: TRBJ2-3

DNA: TGTGCCAGCAGCCAAGCGGCCGGGAGGGCCTCCTACGAGCAGTACTTC
CDR3: CASSQAAGRASYEQYF
D: TRBD2
V: TRBV4-2
size: few
J: TRBJ2-7

DNA: TGTGCCATTAGCTTGAGGGCCGAGCAGTACTTC
CDR3: CAISLRAEQYF
D: .
V: TRBV10-3
size: .
J: TRBJ2-7

DNA: TGTGCCAGCAGTTCCTCACAGGGTTCGGGAAACACCATATATTTT
CDR3: CASSSSQGSGNTIYF
D: .
V: TRBV28
size: .
J: TRBJ1-3

DNA: TGCAGCGTTGGGCAGGGTACGTCAGGTAATCAGCCCCAGCATTTT
CDR3: CSVGQGTSGNQPQHF
D: .
V: TRBV29-1
size: .
J: TRBJ1-5

DNA: TGTGCCAGCAGCTCGACAGGGAGCGGATATGGCTACACCTTC
CDR3: CASSSTGSGYGYTF
D: TRBD1
V: TRBV7-3
size: once
J: TRBJ1-2

DNA: TGTGCCAGCAGCGCGGACAGGGGTCACACCGGGGAGCTGTTTTTT
CDR3: CASSADRGHTGELFF
D: TRBD1
V: TRBV9
size: .
J: TRBJ2-2

DNA: TGTGCCAGCAGCTTAGCCAGGGGGAACACTGAAGCTTTCTTT
CDR3: CASSLARGNTEAFF
D: .
V: TRBV7-9
size: .
J: TRBJ1-1

DNA: TGTGCCAGCACCCTAAATGAAAAACTGTTTTTT
CDR3: CASTLNEKLFF
D: .
V: TRBV2
size: few
J: TRBJ1-4

DNA: TGTGCCAGCAGCTCCGGAGGTGGCTACACCGGGGAGCTGTTTTTT
CDR3: CASSSGGGYTGELFF
D: .
V: TRBV5-4
size: few
J: TRBJ2-2